This T cell receptor (beta chain) was obtained from a study of T cells in Graves' hyperthyroidism and ophthalmopathy. Amplified TCR beta CDR3 regions came from RNA transcripts. Initially, a first-round RT-PCR of the TCR CDR3 employed the HTBI primer set. TCRdb reanalysed the multiplex PCR reads using MiXCR and keeps one entry per CDR3 protein. The data contain just over 550,000 distinct CDR3 sequences, more than 45% of them singletons. This CDR3 comprises 15 residues. CDR1 and CDR2 (germline): SEHNR, FQNEAQ (reference sequence). Between the trimmed V and J ends, which lost 1 base and 4 bases, there was a span of 13 bases. Uncontrolled infection, other autoimmune disease, pregnancy or lactation led to exclusion. Diagnoses used clinical symptoms, serum thyroxine and TRAb, thyroid ultrasound and orbital computed tomography. This clonotype was found many times.

The sequence was collected from a woman aged 18-35 years with Graves' hyperthyroidism. The rearrangement joins TRBV7-9 to TRBJ1-2; a weak D match, TRBD1 (5 bases). The sequencing input was peripheral blood or thyroid tissue (not recorded which). The chain's CDR3 is CASSLEAWGSYGYTF. DNA for the CDR3: TGTGCCAGCAGCTTAGAGGCCTGGGGCAGCTATGGCTACACCTTC.